This T cell receptor (delta chain) originates from a study of Vδ1+ human thymocytes. General observations from the study: Thymic TRG and TRD repertoires appeared highly polyclonal. Despite high sort purity, 20% to 25% of thymic T cell receptor delta sequences were Vdelta2.

After alphabeta T cell depletion, CD3+ Vdelta1+ Vdelta2- thymocytes were sorted. Germline CDR1 reads TSWWSYY; CDR2 reads QGS. V shed 1 base, J shed 1 base, and the junction held 9 bases outside the gene matches. This CDR3 has 18 amino acids. The template was reverse-transcribed extracted RNA. Multiplex PCR used pooled V-gene forward primers and a constant-region reverse primer to amplify CDR3s. TCRdb re-called the multiplex PCR reads via CATT. The profile shows under 25,000 delta-chain clones, 25% to 35% of them singletons. This clone was observed many times. Its target is unknown. V usage is TRDV1 and J usage is TRDJ1, with 10 bases lining up with TRDD3. The receptor comes from a boy in the first two years of life who had congenital heart surgery. Source material: Vdelta1+ gamma-delta thymocytes from the thymus. Subset indicated: FACS-sorted CD3+ TCRalphabeta- TCRVdelta1+ TCRVdelta2- thymocytes. The CDR3 protein is CALGERPPGGYVTDKLIF. The CDR3 bases are TGTGCTCTTGGGGAACGACCTCCGGGGGGATACGTCACCGATAAACTCATCTTT.